Included here is one TCR beta chain sequence, with context. This entry belongs to a study of blood T cell repertoires in COVID-19. Germline CDR1 is SGHNT and CDR2 is YYREEE (reference sequence). Trimming pared 2 bases from V and 5 bases from J, leaving 14 bases between. This CDR3 has 14 amino acids. Adults between about 18 and 95 years of age took part from under 25 US areas. Donors in Cohort 3 who had recovered were those with two negative PCRs, healthcare professional clearance, or resolution of their symptoms. Per the original data handling: Cell counts per sample came from amplifying reference gene primers. The repertoire was sequenced with immunoSEQ multiplex PCR; TCRdb's copy has only in-frame clones and lacks some. That table gives V, J and clone size, and the DNA gave D and trimming. The sample includes 310,000 or so clones, roughly 87% of them seen just once.

Sequencing input: PBMCs or T cells enriched from blood (not recorded which). The V gene is TRBV5-4, the J gene TRBJ2-7; perhaps TRBD1 as D (6 bases). This clonotype was obtained from a woman under 30 who had recovered from COVID-19. CDR3 nucleotide sequence: TGTGCCAGCAGCTTTATAAATGCAGGGGACGAGCAGTACTTC. Translation gives CASSFINAGDEQYF.